The 16 T cell receptor beta chains listed next were all sequenced from one sample in a study of blood T cell repertoires in COVID-19. The repertoire was sequenced with immunoSEQ multiplex PCR; TCRdb's copy has only in-frame clones and lacks some. The sample has 250,000 to 300,000 clones, 88% seen once. Sequenced input: PBMCs or T cells enriched from blood (not recorded which). These receptors were obtained from a woman aged 55 to 70 in a cohort exposed to, infected with or recovered from COVID-19 (not recorded which).

The chain couples TRBV18 to TRBJ2-7; D possibly corresponds to TRBD1 (5 bases). This CDR3 comprises 15 residues. In germline, CDR1 is KGHSH, CDR2 LQKENI. V lost 0 bases and J 5 bases, leaving 14 bases between the germline ends. For the CDR3, the DNA is TGTGCCAGCTCACCACCAGACAGAAAAGGGAACGAGCAGTACTTC. Its translation is CASSPPDRKGNEQYF.

The J gene is TRBJ1-2, the V gene TRBV7-2; D gene uncertain. Germline loops: CDR1 SGHTA, CDR2 FQGNSA. V was clipped by 0 bases and J by 0 bases, with 8 bases between them. This CDR3 spans 15 amino acids. The CDR3 is CASSLATGSNYGYTF. In nucleotides, the CDR3 is TGTGCCAGCAGCTTAGCGACGGGATCTAACTATGGCTACACCTTC.

The chain links TRBV9 to TRBJ2-2; perhaps TRBD2 as D (5 bases). Germline V gene sequence: CDR1 SGDLS, CDR2 YYNGEE. Trimming cost V 5 bases and J 1 base, with 9 bases left between them. The CDR3 consists of 14 residues. CDR3 residues: CASRGSRNTGELFF. The CDR3 DNA is TGTGCCAGCAGGGGGAGTAGGAACACCGGGGAGCTGTTTTTT.

The chain combines TRBV24-1 with TRBJ2-3; no definite D call. The germline gives CDR1 KGHDR, CDR2 SFDVKD. V was shortened by 4 bases and J by 3 bases, with 7 bases between the two germline ends. The length of the CDR3 is 13 residues. This CDR3 reads CATSDTNTDTQYF. The CDR3 bases are TGTGCCACCAGTGACACAAATACAGATACGCAGTATTTT.

The CDR3 region is CASRGQGNSPLHF. The CDR3 DNA reads TGTGCCAGCAGAGGACAGGGGAATTCACCCCTCCACTTT. V usage is TRBV12-3 or TRBV12-4 and J usage is TRBJ1-6; 9 bases line up with TRBD1. With V trimmed by 6 bases and J by 7 bases, 1 base remained unmatched. This CDR3 comprises 13 residues.

The rearrangement uses TRBV6-5 and TRBJ2-7; a weak D match, TRBD1 (6 bases). Germline V gives CDR1 MNHEY, CDR2 SVGAGI. This CDR3 has 15 amino acids. V lost 4 bases and J 2 bases, leaving 15 bases between the germline ends. The CDR3 sequence is CASSSTDRGPYEQYF. CDR3 DNA sequence: TGTGCCAGCAGTTCTACGGACAGAGGGCCCTACGAGCAGTACTTC.

V gene TRBV9 combines with J gene TRBJ1-3; D is undetermined. Trimming removed 0 bases from V and 0 bases from J, with 13 bases in between. This CDR3 has 17 amino acids. Germline CDR1 is SGDLS and CDR2 is YYNGEE. CDR3 protein: CASSVEGGFRSGNTIYF. The CDR3 DNA sequence: TGTGCCAGCAGCGTAGAGGGAGGGTTCCGCTCTGGAAACACCATATATTTT.

The gene calls are TRBV5-6 and TRBJ2-7; TRBD1 agrees at 7 bases. This CDR3 is 15 amino acids long. Germline trimming cut 4 bases from V and 0 bases from J; bases unmatched to any gene: 7. Germline values: CDR1 SGHDT, CDR2 YYEEEE. CDR3: CASSRTGEGSYEQYF. The DNA of the CDR3 is TGTGCCAGCAGCCGGACAGGCGAGGGCTCCTACGAGCAGTACTTC.

This clone showed up just a few times. The CDR3 sequence: CASSQQGAGMNTEAFF. The CDR3 region has the DNA TGCGCCAGCAGCCAACAGGGGGCTGGCATGAACACTGAAGCTTTCTTT. The V and J genes are TRBV4-3 and TRBJ1-1; 8 bases align to TRBD1. The germline V gene encodes CDR1 LGHNA and CDR2 YSLEER. V dropped 2 bases and J dropped 0; count of bases not matched to a gene: 5. This CDR3 has 16 residues.

The chain joins TRBV27 to TRBJ1-5; 7 bases align to TRBD1. This CDR3 contains 14 residues. Germline CDR1 is MNHEY and CDR2 is SMNVEV (reference sequence). The V gene end was trimmed by 8 bases and the J gene end by 0 bases; junction bases not matched to a gene: 4. CDR3: CASRDRYSNQPQHF. The CDR3 nucleotides read TGTGCCAGCCGGGACAGATATAGCAATCAGCCCCAGCATTTT.

This clone was found a few times. The chain links TRBV4-3 to TRBJ2-1, with 13 nucleotides matching TRBD2. The CDR3 extends over 15 amino acids. Germline V gene data show CDR1 as LGHNA and CDR2 as YSLEER. V lost 4 bases, J lost 6 bases, and 3 bases stayed unmatched. The CDR3: CASSRRLAGGNEQFF. The DNA of the CDR3 is TGCGCCAGCAGCCGGAGACTAGCGGGAGGCAATGAGCAGTTCTTC.

This clone was observed a single time. V gene TRBV4-2 combines with J gene TRBJ2-5; D gene uncertain. CDR3 length equals 14 residues. Germline values: CDR1 LGHNA, CDR2 YNFKEQ. Trimming took 0 bases from V and 2 from J, leaving 7 bases between them. The CDR3, as DNA: TGTGCCAGCAGCCAAGATTGGAGACAAGAGACCCAGTACTTC. This encodes CASSQDWRQETQYF.

The chain recombines TRBV7-8 with TRBJ2-5; the match to TRBD2 covers 14 bases. In germline, CDR1 is SGHVS, CDR2 FQNEAQ. The CDR3 consists of 17 residues. With V trimmed by 6 bases and J by 4 bases, 10 bases remained unmatched. CDR3 in DNA: TGTGCCAGCAGAAAGGGACTAGCGGGAGAGGAGGGAGAGACCCAGTACTTC. Translation gives CASRKGLAGEEGETQYF.

V and J are TRBV28 and TRBJ1-5; TRBD1 might be the D (6 bases). The CDR3 is made up of 17 amino acids. V was pared by 6 bases and J by 0 bases, with 18 bases between. Per germline, CDR1 MDHEN and CDR2 SYDVKM. The DNA for the CDR3 is TGTGCCAGCAGCCCCGGCCCAGGGGTTTATAGCAATCAGCCCCAGCATTTT. Amino acid sequence: CASSPGPGVYSNQPQHF. Variable domain in full (rest from reference TRBV28 and TRBJ1-5): DVKVTQSSRYLVKRTGEKVFLECVQDMDHENMFWYRQDPGLGLRLIYFSYDVKMKEKGDIPEGYSVSREKKERFSLILESASTNQTSMYLCASSPGPGVYSNQPQHFGDGTRLSIL.

This chain joins TRBV5-5 and TRBJ2-7; the D gene is possibly TRBD2 (7 bases). The CDR3 extends over 15 amino acids. V was pared by 2 bases and J by 4 bases, with 16 bases between. CDR1 is SGHKS and CDR2 is YYEKEE in the germline V gene (reference sequence). CDR3 in amino acids: CASSFSSGGGYEQYF. The DNA for the CDR3 is TGTGCCAGCAGCTTCTCTAGCGGAGGGGGTTACGAGCAGTACTTC.

V gene TRBV9 combines with J gene TRBJ1-5; TRBD1 matches at 8 bases. CDR1 SGDLS and CDR2 YYNGEE come from the germline V gene. J was trimmed by 2 bases and V by 0 bases; bases with no gene match: 7. This CDR3 region has 17 residues. The CDR3 DNA is TGTGCCAGCAGCGTAGGACCAGGGGGCTTGGGCAATCAGCCCCAGCATTTT. Its protein is CASSVGPGGLGNQPQHF.